This T cell receptor (beta chain) was observed in a study of cytomegalovirus exposure and HLA in healthy donors. Study outcomes and limitations: TCR beta chains numbering about 160 were designated cytomegalovirus-associated. A link between a missense DCLRE1C variant and TCR beta V- and J-gene trimming emerged from a later analysis. Published work reported that the classifier diagnosed cytomegalovirus status with high specificity and sensitivity.

The PCR made use of 60 Vbeta and 13 Jbeta primers. As originally analysed: Later work found 65 million to 85 million unique TCR beta chains, with roughly 11 million shared. Some clones are missing from TCRdb's copy, which holds only in-frame ones; the method was immunoSEQ multiplex PCR. From that table come the V and J calls and clone size; the DNA was used to work out D and trimming. The sample lists 250,000 or so clones, about 83% seen once, with 1% to 1.5% in the top ten. For this clone: What it binds is not known. Germline is not matched at one junction end, which may reflect a read error.

CDR3 size: 13 residues. Per the germline V gene, CDR1 is GTSNPN and CDR2 is SVGIG (reference sequence). This TCR was sampled from a human donor in good health. This sequence joins TRBV30 and TRBJ1-2; 7 bases match TRBD1. Sample: PBMCs. DNA of the CDR3: TGTGCCTGGGTTAGACAGGGACACTATAGCTACACCTTC. Its translation: CAWVRQGHYSYTF.